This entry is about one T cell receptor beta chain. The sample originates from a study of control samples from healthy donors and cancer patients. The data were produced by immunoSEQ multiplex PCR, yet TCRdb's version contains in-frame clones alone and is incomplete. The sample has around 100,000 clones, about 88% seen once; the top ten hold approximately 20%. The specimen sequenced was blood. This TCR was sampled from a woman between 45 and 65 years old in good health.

The CDR3 DNA is TGTGCCTGGAGATTGCCCCGGGGGGGGACCCAGTACTTC. Its protein is CAWRLPRGGTQYF. The chain has TRBV30 and TRBJ2-5; 8 bases align to TRBD2. The trim removed 3 bases at V and 7 bases at J, leaving 7 bases unmatched. This CDR3 spans 13 amino acids. CDR1 and CDR2 (germline): GTSNPN, SVGIG (reference sequence).